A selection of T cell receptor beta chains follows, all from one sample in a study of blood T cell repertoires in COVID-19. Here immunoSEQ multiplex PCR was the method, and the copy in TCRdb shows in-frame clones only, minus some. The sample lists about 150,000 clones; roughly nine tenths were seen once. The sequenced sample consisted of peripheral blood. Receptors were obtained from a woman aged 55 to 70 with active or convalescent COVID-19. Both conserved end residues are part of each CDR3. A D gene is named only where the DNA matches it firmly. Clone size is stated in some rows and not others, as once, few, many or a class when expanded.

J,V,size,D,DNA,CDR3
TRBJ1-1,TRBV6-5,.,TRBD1,TGTGCCAGCTTTGACCCGGGACAGGGTTCTGAAGCTTTCTTT,CASFDPGQGSEAFF
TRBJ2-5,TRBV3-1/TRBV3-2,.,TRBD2,TGTGCCAGCAGCCACTTAGCGGGGGGGCCGGAGACCCAGTACTTC,CASSHLAGGPETQYF
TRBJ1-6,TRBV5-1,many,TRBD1,TGCGCCAGCAGCTTGGGAGACAGGGGTGATTCACCCCTCCACTTT,CASSLGDRGDSPLHF
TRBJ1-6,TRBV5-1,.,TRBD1,TGCGCCAGCCGTAAAGAGGGACAGCTCAATTCACCCCTCCACTTT,CASRKEGQLNSPLHF
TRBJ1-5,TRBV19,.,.,TGTGCCAGTAGTCTCAGGGGTAATCAGCCCCAGCATTTT,CASSLRGNQPQHF
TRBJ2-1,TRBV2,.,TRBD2,TGTGCCAGCAGACAAGCGGGACTAGCGGACAATGAGCAGTTCTTC,CASRQAGLADNEQFF
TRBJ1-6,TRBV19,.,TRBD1,TGTGCCAGTAGTCCGGGACAGGAAAATTCACCCCTCCACTTT,CASSPGQENSPLHF
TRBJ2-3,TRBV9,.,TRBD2,TGTGCCAGCAGCGTTGGCCCAGGGAGGGGAGATACGCAGTATTTT,CASSVGPGRGDTQYF
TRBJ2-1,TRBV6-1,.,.,TGTGCCAGCAGTGAGGCGGGCTCCAGCTACAATGAGCAGTTCTTC,CASSEAGSSYNEQFF
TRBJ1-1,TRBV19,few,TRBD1,TGTGCCAGTAGTATGACAGGGTCCAGGGGGGTAACTGAAGCTTTCTTT,CASSMTGSRGVTEAFF
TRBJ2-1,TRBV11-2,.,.,TGTGCCAGCAGCTTAGCGAGTGAATACAATGAGCAGTTCTTC,CASSLASEYNEQFF
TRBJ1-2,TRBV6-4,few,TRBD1,TGTGCCAGCAGTGATGGGGGGACAGGGAACGGCTACACCTTC,CASSDGGTGNGYTF
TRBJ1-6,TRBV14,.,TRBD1,TGTGCCAGCAGCTCGGGTTGGGACAGTTATAATTCACCCCTCCACTTT,CASSSGWDSYNSPLHF
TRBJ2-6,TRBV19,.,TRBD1,TGTGCCAGTAGTGCTTTCGGACAGGGCCTGAGCGGGGCCAACGTCCTGACTTTC,CASSAFGQGLSGANVLTF
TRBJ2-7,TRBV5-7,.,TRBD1,TGTGCCAGCAGGCCACCACACCCCGGGACAGGGCCTAGGGAGCAGTACTTC,CASRPPHPGTGPREQYF
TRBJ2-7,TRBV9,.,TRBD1,TGTGCCAGCAGCATATCCGGGACAGCCTACGAGCAGTACTTC,CASSISGTAYEQYF
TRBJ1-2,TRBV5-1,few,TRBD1,TGCGCCAGCAGCCCGGGGACAGGGGGCGGCACCTATGGCTACACCTTC,CASSPGTGGGTYGYTF
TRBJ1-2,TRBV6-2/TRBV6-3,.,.,TGTGCCAGCAGTTACGGGGACACCTCCTATGGCTACACCTTC,CASSYGDTSYGYTF
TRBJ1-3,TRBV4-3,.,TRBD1,TGCGCCAGCAGCGAAGGGACAGGGGGCGGAAACACCATATATTTT,CASSEGTGGGNTIYF
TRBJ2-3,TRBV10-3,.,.,TGTGCCATCGGCCGGGACAAAGGAAGTACAGATACGCAGTATTTT,CAIGRDKGSTDTQYF
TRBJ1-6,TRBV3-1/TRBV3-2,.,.,TGTGCCAGCAGCCAAGATGGGCAGGGGAATTCACCCCTCCACTTT,CASSQDGQGNSPLHF
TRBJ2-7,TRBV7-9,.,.,TGTGCCAGCAGCTTAATGTCGGGTTCCTACGAGCAGTACTTC,CASSLMSGSYEQYF
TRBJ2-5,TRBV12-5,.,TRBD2,TGTGCTAGTGTCGTTAGCGGGGGGGAGACCCAGTACTTC,CASVVSGGETQYF
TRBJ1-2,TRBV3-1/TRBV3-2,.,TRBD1,TGTGCCAGCAGCCAAGGACAGGGGGGAAAGGTCGGCTACACCTTC,CASSQGQGGKVGYTF
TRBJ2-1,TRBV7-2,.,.,TGTGCCAGCACCCCAGTTGGGCTAGCTAACAATGAGCAGTTCTTC,CASTPVGLANNEQFF
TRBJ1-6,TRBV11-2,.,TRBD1,TGTGCCAGCAGCGAGGGACAGGGGGAGTGGTCACCCCTCCACTTT,CASSEGQGEWSPLHF
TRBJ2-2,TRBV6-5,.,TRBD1,TGTGCCAGCAGTTACTCCGGACAGGGGGCCGGGGAGCTGTTTTTT,CASSYSGQGAGELFF